This T cell receptor beta chain was sequenced during a study of cytomegalovirus exposure and HLA in healthy donors. Study in general: Sequencing of 150 million to 200 million T cells in an earlier analysis found 95 million to 120 million unique TCR beta sequences.

This PCR relied on a set of 60 Vbeta primers and 13 Jbeta primers. Only in-frame clones appear in the TCRdb table, and some are missing; sequencing was by immunoSEQ multiplex PCR. The table includes 100,000 to 150,000 clones, 65% to 80% detected once. The CDR3 has 15 residues. The V and J ends lost 6 bases and 2 bases, in that order; junction bases with no gene match: 10. Germline CDR1 reads LNHDA; CDR2 reads SQIVND (reference sequence). This clone was observed a few times. Its specificity is unknown. Study results and limitations: Later on, an analysis tied approximately 15,000 TCR beta sequences to HLA alleles at 0.05 false discovery rate. It was in a later analysis that TCR association rates were seen to vary by HLA locus, highest for DRB1 and lowest for HLA-C. Rare TCR sequences dominated, though some public TCRs recurred in many donors.

Sequencing was performed on PBMCs. This chain joins TRBV19 and TRBJ2-7, with 7 bases identical to TRBD2. The TCR comes from a man aged 18 to 29 in good health and CMV-seropositive. The CDR3 region is CASRWEGRGTYEQYF. DNA for the CDR3: TGTGCCAGTAGATGGGAAGGGCGGGGGACCTACGAGCAGTACTTC. The variable domain in full, completed from reference TRBV19 and TRBJ2-7, reads DGGITQSPKYLFRKEGQNVTLSCEQNLNHDAMYWYRQDPGQGLRLIYYSQIVNDFQKGDIAEGYSVSREKKESFPLTVTSAQKNPTAFYLCASRWEGRGTYEQYFGPGTRLTVT.